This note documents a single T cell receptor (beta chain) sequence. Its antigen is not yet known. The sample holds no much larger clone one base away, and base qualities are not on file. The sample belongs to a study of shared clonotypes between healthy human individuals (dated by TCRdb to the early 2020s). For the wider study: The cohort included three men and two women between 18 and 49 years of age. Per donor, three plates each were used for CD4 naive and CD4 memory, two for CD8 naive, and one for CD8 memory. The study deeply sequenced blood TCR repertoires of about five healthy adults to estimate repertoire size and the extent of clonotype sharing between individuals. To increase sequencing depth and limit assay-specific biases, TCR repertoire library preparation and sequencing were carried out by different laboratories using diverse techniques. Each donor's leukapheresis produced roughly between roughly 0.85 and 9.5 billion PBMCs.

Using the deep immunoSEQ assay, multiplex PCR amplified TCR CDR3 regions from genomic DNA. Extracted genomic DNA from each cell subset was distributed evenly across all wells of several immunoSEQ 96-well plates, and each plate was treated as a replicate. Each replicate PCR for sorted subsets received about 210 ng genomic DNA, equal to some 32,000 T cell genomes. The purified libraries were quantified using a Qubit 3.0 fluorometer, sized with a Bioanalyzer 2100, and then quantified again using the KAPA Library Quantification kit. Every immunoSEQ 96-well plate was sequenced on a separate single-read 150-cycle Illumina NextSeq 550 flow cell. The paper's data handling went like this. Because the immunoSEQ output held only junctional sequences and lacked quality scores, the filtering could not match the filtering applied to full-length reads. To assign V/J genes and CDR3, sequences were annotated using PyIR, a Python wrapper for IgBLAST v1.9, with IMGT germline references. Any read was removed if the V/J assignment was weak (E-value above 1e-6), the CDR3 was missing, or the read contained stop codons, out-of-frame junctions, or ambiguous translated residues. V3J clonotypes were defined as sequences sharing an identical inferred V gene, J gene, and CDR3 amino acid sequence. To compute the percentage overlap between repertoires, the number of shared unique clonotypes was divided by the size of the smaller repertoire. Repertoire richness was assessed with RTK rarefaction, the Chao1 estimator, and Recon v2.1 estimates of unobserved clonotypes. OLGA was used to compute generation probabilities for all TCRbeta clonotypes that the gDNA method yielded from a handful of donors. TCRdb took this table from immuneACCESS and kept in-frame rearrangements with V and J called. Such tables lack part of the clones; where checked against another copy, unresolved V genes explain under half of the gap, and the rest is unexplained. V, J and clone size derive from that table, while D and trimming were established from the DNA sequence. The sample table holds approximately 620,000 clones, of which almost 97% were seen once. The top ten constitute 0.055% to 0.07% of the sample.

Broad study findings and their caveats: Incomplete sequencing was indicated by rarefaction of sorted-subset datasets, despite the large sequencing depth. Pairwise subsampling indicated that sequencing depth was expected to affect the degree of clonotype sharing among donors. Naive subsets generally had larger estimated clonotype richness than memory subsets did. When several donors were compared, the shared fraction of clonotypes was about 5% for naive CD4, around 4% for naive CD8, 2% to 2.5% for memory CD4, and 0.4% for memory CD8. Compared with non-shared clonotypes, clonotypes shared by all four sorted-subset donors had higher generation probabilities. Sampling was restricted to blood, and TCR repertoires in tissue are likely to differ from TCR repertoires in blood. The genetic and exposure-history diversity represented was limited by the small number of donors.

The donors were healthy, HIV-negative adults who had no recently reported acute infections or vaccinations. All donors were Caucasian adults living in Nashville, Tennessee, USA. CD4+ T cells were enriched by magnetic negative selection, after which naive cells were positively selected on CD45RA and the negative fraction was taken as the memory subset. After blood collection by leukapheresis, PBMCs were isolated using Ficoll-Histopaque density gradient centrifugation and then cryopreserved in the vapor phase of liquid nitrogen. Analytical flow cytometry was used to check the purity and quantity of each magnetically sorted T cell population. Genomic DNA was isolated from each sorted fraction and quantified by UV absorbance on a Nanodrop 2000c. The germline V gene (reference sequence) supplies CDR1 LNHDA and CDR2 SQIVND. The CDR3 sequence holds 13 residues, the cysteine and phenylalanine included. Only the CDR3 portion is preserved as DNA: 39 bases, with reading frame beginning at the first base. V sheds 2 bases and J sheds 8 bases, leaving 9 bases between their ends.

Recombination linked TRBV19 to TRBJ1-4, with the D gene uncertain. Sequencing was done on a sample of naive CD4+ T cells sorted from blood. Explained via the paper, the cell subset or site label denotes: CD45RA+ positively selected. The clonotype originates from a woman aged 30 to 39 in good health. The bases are TGTGCCAGTAGTATAACAGTGGAGGAAAAACTGTTTTTT. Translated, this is CASSITVEEKLFF.